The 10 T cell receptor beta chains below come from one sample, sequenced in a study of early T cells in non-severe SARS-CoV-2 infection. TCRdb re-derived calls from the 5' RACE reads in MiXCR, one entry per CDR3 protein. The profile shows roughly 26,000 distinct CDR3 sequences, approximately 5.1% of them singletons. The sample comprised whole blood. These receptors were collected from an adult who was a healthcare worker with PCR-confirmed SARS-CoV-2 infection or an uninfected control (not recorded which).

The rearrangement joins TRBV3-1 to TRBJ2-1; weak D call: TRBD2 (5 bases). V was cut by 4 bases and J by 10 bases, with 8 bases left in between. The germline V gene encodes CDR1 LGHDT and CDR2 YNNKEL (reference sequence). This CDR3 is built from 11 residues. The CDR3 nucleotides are TGTGCCAGCAGCCTAAGGAGGGAGCAGTTCTTC. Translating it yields CASSLRREQFF.

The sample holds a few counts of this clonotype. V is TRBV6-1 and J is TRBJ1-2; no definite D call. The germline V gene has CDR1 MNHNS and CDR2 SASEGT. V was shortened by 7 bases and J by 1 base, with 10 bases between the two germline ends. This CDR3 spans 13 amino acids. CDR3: CASTLNLNYGYTF. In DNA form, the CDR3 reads TGTGCCAGCACCCTCAACCTTAACTATGGCTACACCTTC.

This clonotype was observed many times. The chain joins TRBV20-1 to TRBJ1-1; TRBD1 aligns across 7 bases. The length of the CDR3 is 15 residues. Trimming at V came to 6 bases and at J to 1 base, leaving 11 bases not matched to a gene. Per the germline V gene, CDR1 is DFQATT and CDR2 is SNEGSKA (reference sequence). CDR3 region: CSAPPGGQPNTEAFF. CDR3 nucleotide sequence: TGCAGTGCGCCACCCGGGGGACAGCCGAACACTGAAGCTTTCTTT.

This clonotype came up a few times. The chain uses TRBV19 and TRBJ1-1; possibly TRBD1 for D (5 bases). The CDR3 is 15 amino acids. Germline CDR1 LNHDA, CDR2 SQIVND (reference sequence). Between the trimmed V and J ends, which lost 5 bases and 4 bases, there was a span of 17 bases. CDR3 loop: CASSFLTEKVTEAFF. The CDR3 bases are TGTGCCAGTAGTTTCTTGACAGAGAAGGTCACTGAAGCTTTCTTT.

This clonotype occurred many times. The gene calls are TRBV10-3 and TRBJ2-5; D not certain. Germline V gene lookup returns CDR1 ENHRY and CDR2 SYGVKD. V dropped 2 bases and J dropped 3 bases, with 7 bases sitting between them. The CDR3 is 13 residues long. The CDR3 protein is CAISEPYEETQYF. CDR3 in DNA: TGTGCCATCAGTGAGCCGTACGAAGAGACCCAGTACTTC.

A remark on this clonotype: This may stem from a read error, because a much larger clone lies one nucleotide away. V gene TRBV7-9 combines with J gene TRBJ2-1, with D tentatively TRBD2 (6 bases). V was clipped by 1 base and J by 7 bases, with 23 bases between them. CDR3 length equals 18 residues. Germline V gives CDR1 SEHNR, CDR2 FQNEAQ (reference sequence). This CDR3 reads CASSLDEQRVYLWNEQFF. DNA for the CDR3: TGTGCCAGCAGCTTAGACGAACAGCGGGTGTACCTTTGGAATGAGCAGTTCTTC.

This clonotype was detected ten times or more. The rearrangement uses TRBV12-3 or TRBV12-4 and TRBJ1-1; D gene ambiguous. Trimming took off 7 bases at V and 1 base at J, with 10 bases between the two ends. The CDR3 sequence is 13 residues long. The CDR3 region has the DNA TGTGCCAGCACTGTATGGGGGAACACTGAAGCTTTCTTT. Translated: CASTVWGNTEAFF.

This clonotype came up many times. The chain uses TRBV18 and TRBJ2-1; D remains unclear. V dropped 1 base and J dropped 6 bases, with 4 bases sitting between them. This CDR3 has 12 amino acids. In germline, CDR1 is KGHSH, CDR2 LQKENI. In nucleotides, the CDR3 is TGTGCCAGCTCACCACTCAGCAATGAGCAGTTCTTC. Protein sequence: CASSPLSNEQFF.

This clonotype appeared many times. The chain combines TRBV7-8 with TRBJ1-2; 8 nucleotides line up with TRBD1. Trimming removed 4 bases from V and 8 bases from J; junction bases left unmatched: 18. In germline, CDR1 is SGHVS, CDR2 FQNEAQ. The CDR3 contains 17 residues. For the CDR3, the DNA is TGTGCCAGCAGCTCCCGGACAGGGCCCATTGTCGCGAGAGGCTACACCTTC. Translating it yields CASSSRTGPIVARGYTF.

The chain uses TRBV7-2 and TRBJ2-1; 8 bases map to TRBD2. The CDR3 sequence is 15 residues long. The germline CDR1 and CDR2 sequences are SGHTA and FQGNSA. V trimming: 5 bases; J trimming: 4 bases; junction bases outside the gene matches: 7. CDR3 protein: CASSPVAGLYNEQFF. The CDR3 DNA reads TGTGCCAGCAGCCCCGTAGCGGGGCTGTACAATGAGCAGTTCTTC. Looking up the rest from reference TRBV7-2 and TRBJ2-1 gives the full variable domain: GAGVSQSPSNKVTEKGKDVELRCDPISGHTALYWYRQSLGQGLEFLIYFQGNSAPDKSGLPSDRFSAERTGGSVSTLTIQRTQQEDSAVYLCASSPVAGLYNEQFFGPGTRLTVL.